This T cell receptor beta chain was documented in a study of OX40 agonist ivuxolimab in advanced cancers. Overall study: Every 2 weeks, patients received ivuxolimab intravenously, dosed at 0.01 to 10 mg/kg.

The study's findings and limits: What antigens the expanded peripheral T cells recognized was never established. On average, CD8+ T cells showed a greater number of expanded clones than CD4+.

The table came from immunoSEQ multiplex PCR; TCRdb's copy has only in-frame clones and leaves some out. Of about 45,000 clones in the sample, about 80% were seen once. About this clone itself: Its antigen is as yet unknown.

This CDR3 comprises 13 residues. Germline V gene data show CDR1 as ENHRY and CDR2 as SYGVKD. V was shortened by 8 bases and J by 1 base, with 12 bases between the two germline ends. The chain couples TRBV10-3 to TRBJ2-7; D might be TRBD1 (5 bases). The receptor was isolated from an adult with an advanced solid tumor such as melanoma, head and neck, liver or kidney cancer. This specimen consisted of CD4+ or CD8+ T cells sorted from blood, obtained in a trial of the OX40 agonist ivuxolimab. CDR3 protein: CAIQLDMSYEQYF. Written as DNA, the CDR3 is TGTGCCATCCAACTGGACATGTCCTACGAGCAGTACTTC.